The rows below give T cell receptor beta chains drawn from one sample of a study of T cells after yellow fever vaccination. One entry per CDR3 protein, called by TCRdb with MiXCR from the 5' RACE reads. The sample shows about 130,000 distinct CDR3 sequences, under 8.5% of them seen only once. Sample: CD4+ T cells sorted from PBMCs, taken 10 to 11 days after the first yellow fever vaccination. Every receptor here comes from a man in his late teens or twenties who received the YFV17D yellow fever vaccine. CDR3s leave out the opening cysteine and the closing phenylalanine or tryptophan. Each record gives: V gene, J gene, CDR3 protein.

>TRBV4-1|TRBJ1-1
ASSQDLRWILNTEAF
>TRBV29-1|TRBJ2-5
SVRDRDRQETQY
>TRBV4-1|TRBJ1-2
ASSQQHRQVLDYGYT
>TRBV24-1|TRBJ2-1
ATSDQGKGYNEQF
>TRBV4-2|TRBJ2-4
ASSNPGGQNIQY
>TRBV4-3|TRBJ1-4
ASSQYIQGSGEKLF
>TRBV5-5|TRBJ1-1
ASSLVRVNTEAF
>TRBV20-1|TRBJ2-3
SAQVRGIDTQY
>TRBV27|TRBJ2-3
ASSPRQRGHTDTQY
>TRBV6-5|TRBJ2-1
ASRRRAAYGNNEQF
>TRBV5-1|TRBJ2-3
ASSWDGRTDTQY
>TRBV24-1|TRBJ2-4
ATSDVGGAKNIQY
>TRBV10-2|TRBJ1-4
ASSDSAGSNEKLF
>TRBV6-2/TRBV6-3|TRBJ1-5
APDRALWVNQPQH
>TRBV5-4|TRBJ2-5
ASSLGTDQETQY
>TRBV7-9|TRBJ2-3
ASSLARNDPSTDTQY
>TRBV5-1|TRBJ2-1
ASSRPQLSYNEQF
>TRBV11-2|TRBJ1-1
ASSLVGTGVGGNTEAF
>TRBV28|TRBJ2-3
ASSFWLGLAGGLY
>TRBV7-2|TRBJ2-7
ASSSRQGSYEQY